Below are 22 T cell receptor beta chains sequenced from a single sample in a study of cytomegalovirus exposure and HLA in healthy donors (TCRdb year 2017). Preparation of the library involved the immunoSEQ multiplex PCR assay. A mixture of 60 forward primers for TCR Vbeta segments and 13 reverse primers for TCR Jbeta segments was used in the multiplex PCR. The table comes from immuneACCESS by way of TCRdb, which keeps in-frame sequences with V and J called. Part of the clones is missing from these tables; in studies checked, under half for an unresolved V gene and the rest for unknown reasons. The sample table contains 170,000 or so clones; only one count was recorded for around 83% of them. 1.5% to 2% of the sample belongs to the ten largest clones. Sequences were obtained from PBMCs. Receptors originate from a middle-aged man in good health and CMV-seronegative.

CDR3 sequence (DNA): TGCGCCAGCAGCTTGGGCGGGAGCAATGAGCAGTTCTTC. Translated, it gives CASSLGGSNEQFF. This chain connects TRBV5-1 to TRBJ2-1; 7 bases are a match to TRBD2. Trimming cost V 0 bases and J 6 bases; bases outside gene matches: 0. Per the germline V gene, CDR1 is SGHRS and CDR2 is YFSETQ. The CDR3 contains 13 residues.

The chain recombines TRBV18 with TRBJ2-3; 7 bases agree with TRBD1. This CDR3 comprises 16 residues. CDR1 is KGHSH and CDR2 is LQKENI in the germline V gene. V shed 2 bases and J 4 bases; nucleotides not matched to a gene: 9. The CDR3 DNA sequence: TGTGCCAGCTCACCATTGAAGGGGGCAAGTCCAGATACGCAGTATTTT. This codes for CASSPLKGASPDTQYF.

This clone was found once. The chain combines TRBV6-1 with TRBJ2-1; possibly TRBD2 for D (5 bases). CDR3 size: 14 residues. V was pared by 0 bases and J by 4 bases, with 7 bases between. Germline values: CDR1 MNHNS, CDR2 SASEGT. In nucleotides, the CDR3 is TGTGCCAGCAGTGAAGCCCCGGGGTACAATGAGCAGTTCTTC. Translating gives CASSEAPGYNEQFF.

The chain joins TRBV6-5 to TRBJ2-5; 7 bases fit TRBD1. Looked up from germline, CDR1 is MNHEY and CDR2 is SVGAGI. The CDR3 contains 14 residues. The trim removed 5 bases at V and 7 bases at J, leaving 10 bases unmatched. In DNA, the CDR3 is TGTGCCAGCAGTCCCCCGACAGGGATCCGGACCCAGTACTTC. This gives the protein CASSPPTGIRTQYF.

This clone was observed a handful of times. The chain couples TRBV5-1 to TRBJ1-2; TRBD1 aligns across 8 bases. Trimming removed 0 bases from V and 3 bases from J; junction bases left unmatched: 4. CDR1 and CDR2 (germline): SGHRS, YFSETQ. The CDR3 contains 15 residues. This CDR3 is CASSLAGGNDYGYTF. The CDR3 DNA follows: TGCGCCAGCAGCTTGGCAGGGGGCAACGACTATGGCTACACCTTC.

On this clone: The identical CDR3 is also encoded by other nucleotide sequences in the sample. The CDR3 sequence: CASRTQGAPYNSPLHF. CDR3 nucleotide sequence: TGTGCCAGTAGGACCCAGGGGGCACCCTATAATTCACCCCTCCACTTT. The gene calls are TRBV19 and TRBJ1-6; 8 bases line up with TRBD1. Germline V lookup: CDR1 LNHDA, CDR2 SQIVND (reference sequence). The V gene end was trimmed by 6 bases and the J gene end by 2 bases; junction bases not matched to a gene: 6. This CDR3 contains 16 residues.

This clone was seen a single time. J is TRBJ2-1 and V is TRBV9, with 10 bases matching TRBD2. This CDR3 contains 15 residues. V lost 2 bases and J lost 8; bases outside the gene matches: 7. CDR1 and CDR2 (germline): SGDLS, YYNGEE. CDR3: CASSVRTSGTHEQFF. CDR3 coding DNA: TGTGCCAGCAGCGTGAGAACTAGCGGGACCCATGAGCAGTTCTTC.

The gene calls are TRBV18 and TRBJ2-1; possible D gene TRBD1, 6 bases. Germline V CDR1 and CDR2: KGHSH, LQKENI. Trimming shortened V by 6 bases and J by 4 bases, and 16 bases separated the two germline ends. This CDR3 spans 15 amino acids. CDR3 sequence (DNA): TGTGCCAGCTCTAGCCTTTTCGGACAGTACAATGAGCAGTTCTTC. It translates to CASSSLFGQYNEQFF.

The V and J genes are TRBV4-3 and TRBJ1-4; no definite D call. The CDR3 has 14 residues. V lost 0 bases to trimming and J lost 7 bases, with 9 bases between them. CDR1 LGHNA and CDR2 YSLEER come from the germline V gene. CDR3 DNA sequence: TGCGCCAGCAGCCAAGACGGGGTGGGTGAAAAACTGTTTTTT. Its translation is CASSQDGVGEKLFF.

The genes are TRBV6-5 and TRBJ1-4, with D unresolved. Germline-derived CDR1 and CDR2 are MNHEY and SVGAGI. CDR3 size: 16 residues. The ends were cut back, 2 bases at V and 2 bases at J, with 12 bases in the middle. In nucleotides, the CDR3 is TGTGCCAGCAGTTACGAGGCCCGTGGGACTAATGAAAAACTGTTTTTT. It yields the protein CASSYEARGTNEKLFF.

This chain joins TRBV18 and TRBJ2-7, with 12 positions matching TRBD1. This CDR3 comprises 15 residues. The V segment lost 8 bases and the J segment 6 bases; nucleotides outside the gene matches: 11. CDR1 is KGHSH, CDR2 LQKENI, per germline. CDR3 bases: TGTGCCAGCCCACGCCTCGGGACAGGGGGCACCGAGCAGTACTTC. Amino acids: CASPRLGTGGTEQYF.

This chain uses TRBV30 with TRBJ2-3; 8 bases are shared with TRBD2. CDR3 length: 14 amino acids. Germline trimming cut 2 bases from V and 3 bases from J; bases unmatched to any gene: 4. Germline-derived CDR1 and CDR2 are GTSNPN and SVGIG (reference sequence). CDR3 DNA sequence: TGTGCCTGGAGTAGCGGGAGAAGTACAGATACGCAGTATTTT. This codes for CAWSSGRSTDTQYF.

This clone was detected ten times or more. The chain is built from TRBV27 and TRBJ2-7, with 7 bases fitting TRBD2. Trimming removed 6 bases from V and 5 bases from J; junction bases left unmatched: 1. From germline, CDR1 is MNHEY and CDR2 SMNVEV (reference sequence). The CDR3 runs 11 residues. The CDR3 nucleotides read TGTGCCAGCAGACGGGAGGACGAGCAGTACTTC. Translation gives CASRREDEQYF.

This rearrangement joins TRBV7-2 to TRBJ1-1; a possible D gene is TRBD1 (6 bases). Deletions cut 4 bases from V and 1 base from J, with 13 bases between. The CDR3 contains 15 residues. CDR1 and CDR2 from the germline V gene are SGHTA and FQGNSA. CDR3 sequence reads: CASSSAGTRNTEAFF. The CDR3 DNA is TGTGCCAGCAGCTCAGCAGGGACACGGAACACTGAAGCTTTCTTT.

V is TRBV4-1 and J is TRBJ2-7, with 10 bases lining up with TRBD1. The CDR3 consists of 15 residues. Germline loops: CDR1 MGHRA, CDR2 YSYEKL. Trimming removed 5 bases from V and 2 bases from J; junction bases left unmatched: 6. As DNA, the CDR3 is TGCGCCAGCAGCGTAACCGGGACAGGGGCCTACGAGCAGTACTTC. Translated, it gives CASSVTGTGAYEQYF.

In its sample, this clone was seen a few times. V usage is TRBV6-5 and J usage is TRBJ1-1, with TRBD1 identical over 8 bases. V lost 6 bases and J lost 4; bases outside the gene matches: 1. In germline, CDR1 is MNHEY, CDR2 SVGAGI. This CDR3 is built from 12 residues. CDR3 residues: CASRTGGTEAFF. CDR3 coding DNA: TGTGCCAGCAGAACAGGGGGCACTGAAGCTTTCTTT.

The gene calls are TRBV10-3 and TRBJ1-2; the D gene is possibly TRBD1 (6 bases). This CDR3 contains 13 residues. Germline V gene data show CDR1 as ENHRY and CDR2 as SYGVKD. The V end was cut by 6 bases, the J end by 4 bases, with 12 bases between. The CDR3 is CAISAQGGYGYTF. CDR3 nucleotides: TGTGCCATCAGCGCACAGGGTGGCTATGGCTACACCTTC.

With regard to this clone: The germline gene is not matched at one end of the junction; a read error may be the cause. V and J are TRBV2 and TRBJ2-1, with 8 bases fitting TRBD2. The CDR3 is made up of 15 amino acids. Per germline, CDR1 SNHLY and CDR2 FYNNEI. In DNA form, the CDR3 reads TGTGCCTGCAGGGTGCGGGAGGTCTCCTACAATGAGCAGTTCTTC. Translation: CACRVREVSYNEQFF.

This chain connects TRBV5-1 to TRBJ1-1; D might be TRBD1 (5 bases). Between the trimmed V and J ends, which lost 0 bases and 5 bases, there was a span of 14 bases. The CDR3 runs to 15 residues. In germline, CDR1 is SGHRS, CDR2 YFSETQ. The CDR3 region has the DNA TGCGCCAGCAGCTTGGCCCCCAGGGTTGGTACTGAAGCTTTCTTT. This encodes CASSLAPRVGTEAFF. Full variable domain (rest looked up from reference TRBV5-1 and TRBJ1-1): KAGVTQTPRYLIKTRGQQVTLSCSPISGHRSVSWYQQTPGQGLQFLFEYFSETQRNKGNFPGRFSGRQFSNSRSEMNVSTLELGDSALYLCASSLAPRVGTEAFFGQGTRLTVV.

This chain connects TRBV19 to TRBJ1-1; D unclear. This CDR3 spans 14 amino acids. Germline lookup yields CDR1 LNHDA and CDR2 SQIVND (reference sequence). Deletions cut 4 bases from V and 4 bases from J, with 13 bases between. The CDR3 DNA reads TGTGCCAGTAGTACTATAAACCGGGGCACTGAAGCTTTCTTT. Translating gives CASSTINRGTEAFF.

The V call is TRBV4-1, the J call TRBJ2-5, with 7 bases lining up with TRBD2. V trimming: 1 base; J trimming: 3 bases; junction bases outside the gene matches: 2. The CDR3 loop spans 14 amino acids. Germline values: CDR1 MGHRA, CDR2 YSYEKL. The CDR3: CASSQGLAEETQYF. As DNA, the CDR3 is TGCGCCAGCAGCCAAGGTCTAGCGGAAGAGACCCAGTACTTC.

This clone was seen once. The genes are TRBV4-1 and TRBJ2-7; 8 positions agree with TRBD2. This CDR3 contains 19 residues. The germline gives CDR1 MGHRA, CDR2 YSYEKL. V was clipped by 0 bases and J by 2 bases; unmatched bases: 15. The CDR3 loop is CASSQEVRREDTKPYEQYF. As DNA, the CDR3 is TGCGCCAGCAGCCAAGAGGTGAGGCGGGAGGACACAAAGCCCTACGAGCAGTACTTC.